This T cell receptor beta chain originates from a study of tumor and adjacent non-tumor tissue in lung cancer. Study-level background: Patients comprised over 9 adenocarcinoma, a couple of squamous cell carcinoma and 1 small cell lung cancer. Aged about 31 to 80 years, patients included under 13 men and 4 to 6 women with stage I to III disease. Study results and caveats: Tumor repertoires had a smaller top 100 clone share than normal lung.

Germline V gives CDR1 SGHRS, CDR2 YFSETQ. The length of the CDR3 is 15 residues. TCRbeta libraries were built with three rounds of nested PCR, modified from ARM-PCR. TCRdb fed the multiplex PCR reads into MiXCR, producing one record per CDR3 protein. The sample consists of 69,000 or so distinct CDR3 sequences, around three quarters of them appearing once. This sample's RNA came from whole unsorted tissue. This clonotype has more than one count but fewer than ten. Its antigen is unknown. Germline and junction disagree at one end, which may indicate a read error. This clonotype was sampled from a man aged 60-69 years with non-small cell lung cancer. The chain couples TRBV5-1 to TRBJ1-2, with a weak D call TRBD1 (5 bases). The sample consisted of lung tumor tissue. The CDR3 coding sequence is TGCACCAGCAGCGAAACAGGATATAGTAACTATGGCTACACCTTC. Translating gives CTSSETGYSNYGYTF.